Shown below are 17 T cell receptor beta chains from a single sample sequenced in a study of blood T cell repertoires in COVID-19. Profiled with immunoSEQ multiplex PCR; TCRdb holds only in-frame clones, not every one. The sample carries approximately 150,000 clones, roughly 80% recorded once. The sequenced material came from PBMCs or T cells enriched from blood (not recorded which). These receptors came from a woman in her 50s who had recovered from COVID-19.

The rearrangement links TRBV29-1 to TRBJ2-1; 9 bases fit TRBD2. The germline V gene has CDR1 SQVTM and CDR2 ANQGSEA. The CDR3 length is 14 residues. V dropped 7 bases and J dropped 4; count of bases not matched to a gene: 8. CDR3 protein: CSAGTSISYNEQFF. For the CDR3, the DNA is TGCAGCGCCGGGACTAGCATTTCGTACAATGAGCAGTTCTTC.

This clone is a singleton in its sample. The J gene is TRBJ1-5, the V gene TRBV2; 9 bases line up with TRBD1. CDR3 length: 15 residues. The V gene's germline CDR1 is SNHLY and CDR2 FYNNEI. The J segment lost 2 bases and the V segment lost 6 bases, leaving 5 bases of the junction unmatched. The CDR3: CASRMDRGGNQPQHF. The CDR3 DNA follows: TGTGCCAGCAGAATGGACAGGGGAGGCAATCAGCCCCAGCATTTT.

This clone was picked up many times. The rearrangement links TRBV15 to TRBJ2-7; a possible D gene is TRBD1 (5 bases). CDR1 LNHNV and CDR2 YYDKDF come from the germline V gene (reference sequence). The length of the CDR3 is 15 residues. Between the trimmed V and J ends, which lost 4 bases and 0 bases, there was a span of 13 bases. The CDR3 loop is CATSTGAYSSYEQYF. The CDR3 DNA reads TGTGCCACCAGCACTGGGGCGTACAGCTCCTACGAGCAGTACTTC.

This chain uses TRBV3-1 (or the pseudogene TRBV3-2) with TRBJ2-7, with D perhaps matching TRBD1 (6 bases). V was trimmed by 4 bases and J by 10 bases, leaving 23 bases between them. Germline V gene lookup returns CDR1 LGHDT and CDR2 YNNKEL (reference sequence). CDR3 length: 15 amino acids. Written as DNA, the CDR3 is TGTGCCAGCAGCCGTTCCCCCTTAACAGGGTCCGGCCAGTACTTC. It codes for CASSRSPLTGSGQYF.

The sample holds one count of this clone. The J gene is TRBJ2-1, the V gene TRBV9; D may be TRBD2 (6 bases). This CDR3 has 14 residues. V was pared by 0 bases and J by 9 bases, with 13 bases between. The germline V gene encodes CDR1 SGDLS and CDR2 YYNGEE. CDR3 DNA: TGTGCCAGCAGCGTAGTGGCGGGGACTGGTGAGCAGTTCTTC. This translates into CASSVVAGTGEQFF.

This clone was detected once. This rearrangement joins TRBV19 to TRBJ1-1, with TRBD1 matching 10 bases. The V gene's germline CDR1 is LNHDA and CDR2 SQIVND (reference sequence). The CDR3 runs 16 residues. Losses at the gene ends were 5 bases for V and 4 bases for J; bases not matched to a gene: 10. DNA of the CDR3: TGTGCCAGTAGTGGCCTCACGAGGACAGGGGGCACTGAAGCTTTCTTT. This codes for CASSGLTRTGGTEAFF.

Points on this clone: The sample has other DNA sequences that encode this CDR3 too. The J gene is TRBJ1-6, the V gene TRBV4-3; D ambiguous. The CDR3 loop spans 13 amino acids. Trimming shortened V by 0 bases and J by 10 bases, and 7 bases separated the two germline ends. Per germline, CDR1 LGHNA and CDR2 YSLEER. The CDR3 loop is CASSQDRGSPLHF. The CDR3 region has the DNA TGCGCCAGCAGCCAAGATCGGGGATCACCCCTCCACTTT.

The gene calls are TRBV7-9 and TRBJ1-5; no firm D call. V shed 1 base and J shed 2 bases, with 6 bases lying between them. The CDR3 covers 14 residues. The germline V gene has CDR1 SEHNR and CDR2 FQNEAQ (reference sequence). CDR3 in amino acids: CASSLVGGNQPQHF. CDR3 DNA: TGTGCCAGCAGCTTAGTCGGGGGCAATCAGCCCCAGCATTTT.

The rearrangement links TRBV3-1 (or the pseudogene TRBV3-2) to TRBJ1-1; D is unclear. The V end was cut by 0 bases, the J end by 9 bases, with 11 bases between. This CDR3 region has 13 residues. CDR1 is LGHDT, CDR2 YNNKEL, per germline (reference sequence). Here the CDR3 reads CASSQERPLKAFF. CDR3 nucleotides: TGTGCCAGCAGCCAAGAGCGGCCACTCAAAGCTTTCTTT.

In its sample, this clone was seen once. The genes are TRBV5-1 and TRBJ1-6, with 8 bases that match TRBD1. The CDR3 runs to 16 residues. The trim removed 3 bases at V and 9 bases at J, leaving 11 bases unmatched. Germline CDR1 is SGHRS and CDR2 is YFSETQ. The CDR3 here is CASSYSGQGFGSPLHF. CDR3 bases: TGCGCCAGCAGCTATTCCGGACAGGGATTTGGTTCACCCCTCCACTTT. Variable domain in full (rest from reference TRBV5-1 and TRBJ1-6): KAGVTQTPRYLIKTRGQQVTLSCSPISGHRSVSWYQQTPGQGLQFLFEYFSETQRNKGNFPGRFSGRQFSNSRSEMNVSTLELGDSALYLCASSYSGQGFGSPLHFGNGTRLTVT.

J is TRBJ2-2 and V is TRBV7-9, with a tentative D call TRBD2 (7 bases). The germline V gene encodes CDR1 SEHNR and CDR2 FQNEAQ (reference sequence). The CDR3 covers 14 residues. The V end was cut by 9 bases, the J end by 5 bases, with 16 bases between. The CDR3 DNA reads as TGTGCCAGGGGGCGGGGGCGTAGGACCGGGGAGCTGTTTTTT. Encoded protein: CARGRGRRTGELFF. The variable domain in full, with the rest retrieved from reference TRBV7-9 and TRBJ2-2, is DTGVSQNPRHKITKRGQNVTFRCDPISEHNRLYWYRQTLGQGPEFLTYFQNEAQLEKSRLLSDRFSAERPKGSFSTLEIQRTEQGDSAMYLCARGRGRRTGELFFGEGSRLTVL.

The chain carries TRBV24-1 and TRBJ2-1; TRBD2 matches at 7 bases. CDR3 size: 13 residues. V was pared by 5 bases and J by 8 bases, with 5 bases of the junction left unmatched. CDR1 is KGHDR and CDR2 is SFDVKD in the germline V gene. The CDR3 loop is CATSGTSAHEQFF. DNA for the CDR3: TGTGCCACCAGTGGAACTAGCGCCCATGAGCAGTTCTTC.

The chain links TRBV6-5 to TRBJ1-6, with 8 bases that match TRBD1. Germline trimming cut 7 bases from V and 14 bases from J; bases unmatched to any gene: 10. The CDR3 is 13 residues long. Germline V gene sequence: CDR1 MNHEY, CDR2 SVGAGI. The CDR3 DNA reads as TGTGCCAGCAAAATCCAGGGGGCACCCACCCTCCACTTT. It codes for CASKIQGAPTLHF.

V gene TRBV14 combines with J gene TRBJ1-2; D gene unclear. The V gene lost 1 base and the J gene lost 7 bases, with 7 bases spanning the gap. The CDR3 contains 12 residues. In germline, CDR1 is SGHDN, CDR2 FVKESK. DNA of the CDR3: TGTGCCAGCAGCCAAGGGCAGTTTGGCTACACCTTC. It specifies CASSQGQFGYTF.

This chain joins TRBV5-1 and TRBJ1-1; no clear D. V was trimmed by 0 bases and J by 2 bases, leaving 8 bases between them. Germline V CDR1 and CDR2: SGHRS, YFSETQ. The CDR3 sequence is 14 residues long. The CDR3 is CASSLDRGNTEAFF. In DNA, the CDR3 is TGCGCCAGCAGCTTGGATCGGGGAAACACTGAAGCTTTCTTT.

There are many counts of this clone. This rearrangement joins TRBV11-1 to TRBJ2-3; TRBD1 aligns across 7 bases. The CDR3 contains 15 residues. The V segment lost 5 bases and the J segment 2 bases; nucleotides outside the gene matches: 7. Germline CDR1 SGHAT, CDR2 FQDESV (reference sequence). CDR3 sequence (DNA): TGTGCCAGCAGCGAGGACAGGTCCTCCACAGATACGCAGTATTTT. As protein: CASSEDRSSTDTQYF.

This rearrangement joins TRBV6-5 to TRBJ2-7; weak D call: TRBD1 (6 bases). Germline lookup yields CDR1 MNHEY and CDR2 SVGAGI. Deletions cut 7 bases from V and 1 base from J, with 17 bases between. The CDR3 is 15 amino acids. DNA of the CDR3: TGTGCCAGCACTTCACTAAACAGGGAGTCCTACGAGCAGTACTTC. The encoded protein is CASTSLNRESYEQYF.